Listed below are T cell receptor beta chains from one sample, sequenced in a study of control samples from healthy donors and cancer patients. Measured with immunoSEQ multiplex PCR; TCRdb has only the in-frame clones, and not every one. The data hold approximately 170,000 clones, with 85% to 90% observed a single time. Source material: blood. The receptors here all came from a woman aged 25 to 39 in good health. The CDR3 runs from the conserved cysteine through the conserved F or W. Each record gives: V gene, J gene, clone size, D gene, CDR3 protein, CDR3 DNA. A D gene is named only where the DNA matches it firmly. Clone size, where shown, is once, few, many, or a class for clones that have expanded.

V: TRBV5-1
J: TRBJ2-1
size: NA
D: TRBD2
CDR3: CASSLQGRWVAGGDEQFF
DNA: TGCGCCAGCAGCTTACAGGGAAGGTGGGTAGCGGGAGGTGATGAGCAGTTCTTC

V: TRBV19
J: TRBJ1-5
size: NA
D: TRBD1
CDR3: CASRTAGGSQPQHF
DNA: TGTGCCAGTAGGACCGCAGGGGGCAGTCAGCCCCAGCATTTT

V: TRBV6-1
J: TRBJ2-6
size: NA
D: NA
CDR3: CASSEATGANVLTF
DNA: TGTGCCAGCAGTGAAGCGACCGGGGCCAACGTCCTGACTTTC

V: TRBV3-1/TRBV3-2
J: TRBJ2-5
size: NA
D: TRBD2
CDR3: CASSQDWAGGQETQYF
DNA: TGTGCCAGCAGCCAAGATTGGGCGGGGGGACAAGAGACCCAGTACTTC

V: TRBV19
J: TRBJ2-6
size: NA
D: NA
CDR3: CASSIRGVSGANVLTF
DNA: TGTGCCAGTAGTATAAGAGGGGTTTCTGGGGCCAACGTCCTGACTTTC

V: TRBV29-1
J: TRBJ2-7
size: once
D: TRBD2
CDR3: CSVILAEGGYEQYF
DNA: TGCAGCGTCATACTAGCGGAGGGAGGCTACGAGCAGTACTTC

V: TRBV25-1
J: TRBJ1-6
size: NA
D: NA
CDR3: CASSSGGTASPLHF
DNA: TGTGCCAGCAGTTCCGGGGGCACGGCTTCACCCCTCCACTTT

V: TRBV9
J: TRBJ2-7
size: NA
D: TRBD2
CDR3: CASSVGSGGPYEQYF
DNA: TGTGCCAGCAGCGTTGGGTCGGGAGGGCCCTACGAGCAGTACTTC

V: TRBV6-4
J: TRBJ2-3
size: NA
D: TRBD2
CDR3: CASSDSRRGGTDTQYF
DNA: TGTGCCAGCAGTGACTCGAGACGGGGGGGAACAGATACGCAGTATTTT

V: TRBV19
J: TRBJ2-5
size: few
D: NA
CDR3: CASSIRGDVRETQYF
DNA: TGTGCCAGTAGTATCCGCGGTGACGTGCGTGAGACCCAGTACTTC

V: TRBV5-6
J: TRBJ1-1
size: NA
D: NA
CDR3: CASSSRGSEAFF
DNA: TGTGCCAGCAGCTCCCGGGGATCTGAAGCTTTCTTT

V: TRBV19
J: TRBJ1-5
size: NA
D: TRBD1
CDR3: CASSHTGVRDNQPQHF
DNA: TGTGCCAGTAGTCATACAGGGGTACGCGACAATCAGCCCCAGCATTTT

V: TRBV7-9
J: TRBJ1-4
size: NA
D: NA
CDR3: CASTRGEATNEKLFF
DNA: TGTGCCAGCACGCGTGGGGAGGCAACTAATGAAAAACTGTTTTTT

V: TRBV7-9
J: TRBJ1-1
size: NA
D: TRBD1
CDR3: CASSPGQMNTEAFF
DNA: TGTGCCAGCAGTCCGGGACAGATGAACACTGAAGCTTTCTTT

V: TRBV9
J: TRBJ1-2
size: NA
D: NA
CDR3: CASSSPWGGEGYTF
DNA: TGTGCCAGCAGCAGCCCCTGGGGGGGGGAAGGCTACACCTTC

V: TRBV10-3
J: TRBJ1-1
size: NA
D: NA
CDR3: CAISGGIRDTEAFF
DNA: TGTGCCATCAGTGGGGGCATCCGGGACACTGAAGCTTTCTTT

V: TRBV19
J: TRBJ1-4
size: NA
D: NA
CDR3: CASTVGGGFTEKLFF
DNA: TGTGCCAGTACCGTCGGGGGGGGCTTCACTGAAAAACTGTTTTTT

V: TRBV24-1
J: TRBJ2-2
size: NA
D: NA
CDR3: CATSGNTGELFF
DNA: TGTGCCACCAGTGGGAACACCGGGGAGCTGTTTTTT

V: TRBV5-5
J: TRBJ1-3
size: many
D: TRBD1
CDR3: CASSLDPTGVAGNTIYF
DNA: TGTGCCAGCAGCTTGGACCCGACAGGGGTAGCTGGAAACACCATATATTTT

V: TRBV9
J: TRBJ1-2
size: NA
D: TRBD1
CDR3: CASSVRQGHGYTF
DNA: TGTGCCAGCAGCGTCCGACAGGGACATGGCTACACCTTC

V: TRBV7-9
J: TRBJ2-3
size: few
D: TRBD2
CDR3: CASSLDEVAGGPTQYF
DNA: TGTGCCAGCAGCTTAGATGAAGTAGCGGGAGGGCCTACGCAGTATTTT

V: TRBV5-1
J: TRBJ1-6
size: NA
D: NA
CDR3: CASSLAGDNSPLHF
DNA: TGCGCCAGCAGCTTGGCCGGGGATAATTCACCCCTCCACTTT

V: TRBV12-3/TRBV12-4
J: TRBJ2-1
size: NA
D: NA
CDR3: CAGGQGANEQFF
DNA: TGTGCCGGGGGACAAGGGGCTAATGAGCAGTTCTTC

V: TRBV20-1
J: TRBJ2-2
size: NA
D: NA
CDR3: CSASHLLGGTGELFF
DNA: TGCAGTGCTAGTCATTTGCTAGGGGGCACCGGGGAGCTGTTTTTT

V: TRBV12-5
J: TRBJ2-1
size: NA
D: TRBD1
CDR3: CASGWGDRASNEQFF
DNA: TGTGCTAGTGGTTGGGGGGACAGGGCGAGTAATGAGCAGTTCTTC

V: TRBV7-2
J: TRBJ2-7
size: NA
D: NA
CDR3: CASRRTGTKTYEQYF
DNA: TGTGCCAGCCGTCGGACTGGAACAAAGACTTACGAGCAGTACTTC

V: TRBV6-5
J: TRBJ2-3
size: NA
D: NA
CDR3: CASSRDRPGDTQYF
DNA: TGTGCCAGCAGCCGGGACCGACCGGGGGATACGCAGTATTTT

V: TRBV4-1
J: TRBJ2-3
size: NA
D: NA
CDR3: CASSQISTDTQYF
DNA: TGCGCCAGCAGCCAGATTAGCACAGATACGCAGTATTTT

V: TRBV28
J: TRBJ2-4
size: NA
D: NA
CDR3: CASTTPGPGWNIQYF
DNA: TGTGCCAGCACCACCCCCGGGCCAGGGTGGAACATTCAGTACTTC

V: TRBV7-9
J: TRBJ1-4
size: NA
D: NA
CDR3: CASSSQGLGEKLFF
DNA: TGTGCCAGCAGCTCACAGGGATTAGGTGAAAAACTGTTTTTT

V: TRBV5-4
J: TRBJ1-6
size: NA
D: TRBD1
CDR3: CASSFLTGASTLHF
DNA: TGTGCCAGCAGCTTTTTGACAGGGGCTTCGACCCTCCACTTT

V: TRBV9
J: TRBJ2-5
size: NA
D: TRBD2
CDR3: CASSALGTRGETQYF
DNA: TGTGCCAGCAGCGCCCTCGGGACTAGAGGAGAGACCCAGTACTTC

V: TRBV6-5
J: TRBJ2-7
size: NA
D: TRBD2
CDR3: CASSTTSGSYEQYF
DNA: TGTGCCAGCAGTACAACTAGCGGCTCCTACGAGCAGTACTTC

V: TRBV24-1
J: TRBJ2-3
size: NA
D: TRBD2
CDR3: CATSERREALSDTQYF
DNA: TGTGCCACCAGTGAGCGACGGGAGGCGTTGTCAGATACGCAGTATTTT

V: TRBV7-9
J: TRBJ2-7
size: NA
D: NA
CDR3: CASSLGVLNSLHEQYF
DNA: TGTGCCAGCAGCTTAGGGGTTTTGAACAGTCTCCACGAGCAGTACTTC

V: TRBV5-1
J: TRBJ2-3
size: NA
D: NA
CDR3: CASSLVQVTDTQYF
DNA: TGCGCCAGCAGCTTGGTACAGGTAACAGATACGCAGTATTTT

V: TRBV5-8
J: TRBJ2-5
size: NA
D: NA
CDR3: CASSLSGQQETQYF
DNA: TGTGCCAGCAGCTTAAGTGGACAGCAAGAGACCCAGTACTTC

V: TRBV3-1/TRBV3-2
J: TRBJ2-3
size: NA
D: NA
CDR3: CASSQDLRFDTDTQYF
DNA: TGTGCCAGCAGCCAAGATTTGAGATTCGACACAGATACGCAGTATTTT

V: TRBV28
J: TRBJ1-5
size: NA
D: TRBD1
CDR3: CASSPGTGSNQPQHF
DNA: TGTGCCAGCAGCCCGGGGACAGGGAGTAATCAGCCCCAGCATTTT

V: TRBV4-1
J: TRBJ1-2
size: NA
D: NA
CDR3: CASSQDPSGNGYTF
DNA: TGCGCCAGCAGCCAAGATCCGTCAGGGAATGGCTACACCTTC

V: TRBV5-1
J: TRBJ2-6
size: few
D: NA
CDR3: CASSGGTLSSGANVLTF
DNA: TGCGCCAGCAGCGGCGGGACACTTAGCTCTGGGGCCAACGTCCTGACTTTC